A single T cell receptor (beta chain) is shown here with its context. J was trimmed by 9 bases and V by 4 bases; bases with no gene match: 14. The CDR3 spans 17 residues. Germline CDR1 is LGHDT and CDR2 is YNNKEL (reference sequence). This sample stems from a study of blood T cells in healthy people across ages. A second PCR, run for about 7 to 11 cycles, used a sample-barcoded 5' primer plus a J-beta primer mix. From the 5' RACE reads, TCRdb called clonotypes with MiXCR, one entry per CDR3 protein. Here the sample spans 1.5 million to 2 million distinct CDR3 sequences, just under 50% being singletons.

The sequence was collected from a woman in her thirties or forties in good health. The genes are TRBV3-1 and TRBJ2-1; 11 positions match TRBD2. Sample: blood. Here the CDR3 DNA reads TGTGCCAGCAGCCCTACACTAGCGGGGGCACCTATCCTTGAGCAGTTCTTC. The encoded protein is CASSPTLAGAPILEQFF.